A selection of T cell receptor beta chains follows, all from one sample in a study of blood T cell repertoires in COVID-19. Method: immunoSEQ multiplex PCR; TCRdb's copy keeps in-frame clones and lacks some. The sample comprises about 270,000 clones, approximately 90% of which are singletons, and approximately 2.7% rests with the top ten. Sequenced: PBMCs or T cells enriched from blood (not recorded which). The source is a man aged 35-49 years who had been exposed to COVID-19. The CDR3 runs from the conserved cysteine through the conserved F or W. Each record gives: CDR3 DNA, CDR3 protein, V gene, D gene, J gene, clone size. The D gene is left open where the match is weak. A row's size may be missing; if present it is once, few, many or a size class.

DNA: TGTGCCAGCAGTTTCGTGGGCTCCGGGGAGCTGTTTTTT
CDR3: CASSFVGSGELFF
V: TRBV28
D: -
J: TRBJ2-2
size: -

DNA: TGTGCCAGCAGCTATCGGGACAGGGGGAACGAGCAGTACTTC
CDR3: CASSYRDRGNEQYF
V: TRBV5-6
D: TRBD1
J: TRBJ2-7
size: once

DNA: TGTGCCATCAGTGAGTTGTGGACTAGCGGGAGGTCCAATGAGCAGTTCTTC
CDR3: CAISELWTSGRSNEQFF
V: TRBV10-3
D: TRBD2
J: TRBJ2-1
size: once

DNA: TGTGCCAGCAGTTTAGGACAGGGCTTTAATTCACCCCTCCACTTT
CDR3: CASSLGQGFNSPLHF
V: TRBV27
D: TRBD1
J: TRBJ1-6
size: -

DNA: TGCGCCAGCAGCTTGATCTGGGGGCTAACGAACACTGAAGCTTTCTTT
CDR3: CASSLIWGLTNTEAFF
V: TRBV5-1
D: -
J: TRBJ1-1
size: -

DNA: TGTGCCAGCAGTTTAACCAGCGCTCGGCGGGAGGACTACGAGCAGTACTTC
CDR3: CASSLTSARREDYEQYF
V: TRBV28
D: TRBD2
J: TRBJ2-7
size: -

DNA: TGTGCCAGCAGCCCTGGCCCAGCCTACGAGCAGTACTTC
CDR3: CASSPGPAYEQYF
V: TRBV7-3
D: -
J: TRBJ2-7
size: once

DNA: TGTGCCAGCAGCTTTGGGAGTTCCAAAAACATTCAGTACTTC
CDR3: CASSFGSSKNIQYF
V: TRBV11-1
D: -
J: TRBJ2-4
size: -

DNA: TGTGCCAGCAGCCAGACTAGCGCCGCCCCCAATGAGCAGTTCTTC
CDR3: CASSQTSAAPNEQFF
V: TRBV3-1/TRBV3-2
D: TRBD2
J: TRBJ2-1
size: -

DNA: TGTGCCAGCAGCGGGCAACCGGACAGTCTAGGTGGCTACACCTTC
CDR3: CASSGQPDSLGGYTF
V: TRBV6-2/TRBV6-3
D: -
J: TRBJ1-2
size: once

DNA: TGCGCCAGCAGTCCCTCGGGACTAGCGAGCACCGGGGAGCTGTTTTTT
CDR3: CASSPSGLASTGELFF
V: TRBV5-1
D: TRBD2
J: TRBJ2-2
size: -

DNA: TGTGCCAGCAGTTCGGGACACACCTATGGCTACACCTTC
CDR3: CASSSGHTYGYTF
V: TRBV6-5
D: -
J: TRBJ1-2
size: -

DNA: TGTGCCAGCAGCTTATCACAGCCTAACTATGGCTACACCTTC
CDR3: CASSLSQPNYGYTF
V: TRBV13
D: -
J: TRBJ1-2
size: -

DNA: TGTGCCAGTAGTATACTTGGACATATAGGATTGATGAACACTGAAGCTTTCTTT
CDR3: CASSILGHIGLMNTEAFF
V: TRBV19
D: -
J: TRBJ1-1
size: -

DNA: TGCGCCAGCAGCCAAGAGGCTGTTTCCTATGGCTACACCTTC
CDR3: CASSQEAVSYGYTF
V: TRBV4-1
D: -
J: TRBJ1-2
size: -

DNA: TGTGCCAGCACTACAGGGATTAGGGAGCAGTACTTC
CDR3: CASTTGIREQYF
V: TRBV25-1
D: -
J: TRBJ2-7
size: -

DNA: TGTGCCAGCTCCCGGGACAGGGTATACACCTTC
CDR3: CASSRDRVYTF
V: TRBV18
D: TRBD1
J: TRBJ1-2
size: once

DNA: TGTGCCAGCACAGAAAGTACAGGGAAGAGGCACTACGAGCAGTACTTC
CDR3: CASTESTGKRHYEQYF
V: TRBV2
D: -
J: TRBJ2-7
size: -

DNA: TGTGCCAGCAGCCGCGAGACTGAAGCTTTCTTT
CDR3: CASSRETEAFF
V: TRBV12-3/TRBV12-4
D: -
J: TRBJ1-1
size: once

DNA: TGTGCCAGCGAACCTACTCAATCTTCAGCGTATGGCTACACCTTC
CDR3: CASEPTQSSAYGYTF
V: TRBV6-5
D: -
J: TRBJ1-2
size: -

DNA: TGTGCCAGCAGTTACAATTTATATCAGCCCCAGCATTTT
CDR3: CASSYNLYQPQHF
V: TRBV6-2/TRBV6-3
D: -
J: TRBJ1-5
size: -

DNA: TGTGCCTGGATGGGACAGGGAAGGTATAATCAAGAGACCCAGTACTTC
CDR3: CAWMGQGRYNQETQYF
V: TRBV30
D: TRBD1
J: TRBJ2-5
size: -

DNA: TGCAGTGCTAGTAATACAGGGGGCTCCTACGAGCAGTACTTC
CDR3: CSASNTGGSYEQYF
V: TRBV20-1
D: TRBD1
J: TRBJ2-7
size: -

DNA: TGCGCCAGCAGTGCAGACAGCACCGGGGAGCTGTTTTTT
CDR3: CASSADSTGELFF
V: TRBV10-1
D: -
J: TRBJ2-2
size: -

DNA: TGCGCCAGCAGCCAACAGGACAGGACCTATAGGGAGCAGTACTTC
CDR3: CASSQQDRTYREQYF
V: TRBV4-3
D: TRBD1
J: TRBJ2-7
size: -

DNA: TGTGCCACCAGTGATAGCGGGAGAAGAGAGACCCAGTACTTC
CDR3: CATSDSGRRETQYF
V: TRBV24-1
D: TRBD2
J: TRBJ2-5
size: -

DNA: TGTGCCAGCTCGAACATTGGTGGGCGAAACACCGGGGAGCTGTTTTTT
CDR3: CASSNIGGRNTGELFF
V: TRBV18
D: -
J: TRBJ2-2
size: -

DNA: TGTGCCAGCAGCCTCACCGGGACAGGGGCCTACGAGCAGTACTTC
CDR3: CASSLTGTGAYEQYF
V: TRBV9
D: TRBD1
J: TRBJ2-7
size: -

DNA: TGTGCCAGCAGTTACTCCGGGACAGGGGTCGGTGTCAATCAGCCCCAGCATTTT
CDR3: CASSYSGTGVGVNQPQHF
V: TRBV6-2/TRBV6-3
D: TRBD1
J: TRBJ1-5
size: -

DNA: TGTGCCAGCAGTGAAGCATACTTTGGACTAGCGGGAGGTGATACGCAGTATTTT
CDR3: CASSEAYFGLAGGDTQYF
V: TRBV2
D: TRBD2
J: TRBJ2-3
size: -

DNA: TGTGCCAGCAGCCCCAGCGGGAGAGGTGAGCAGTACTTC
CDR3: CASSPSGRGEQYF
V: TRBV5-6
D: TRBD2
J: TRBJ2-7
size: -

DNA: TGTGCCAGCAGCTTAGTTCGAGGGTTGGACACAGATACGCAGTATTTT
CDR3: CASSLVRGLDTDTQYF
V: TRBV7-2
D: -
J: TRBJ2-3
size: -

DNA: TGTGCCATCAGTGAGACTACAGGGGCGCAGTTCTTC
CDR3: CAISETTGAQFF
V: TRBV10-3
D: TRBD1
J: TRBJ2-1
size: -

DNA: TGTGCCATCAGTGAAAGGAGGGATCAGCCCCAGCATTTT
CDR3: CAISERRDQPQHF
V: TRBV10-3
D: -
J: TRBJ1-5
size: -

DNA: TGCGCCAGCAGCCGAACACAGGGGAGCTCTGGAAACACCATATATTTT
CDR3: CASSRTQGSSGNTIYF
V: TRBV4-1
D: TRBD1
J: TRBJ1-3
size: -

DNA: TGTGCCTGGAGTGACCTAAACGCTCGGGAGACCCAGTACTTC
CDR3: CAWSDLNARETQYF
V: TRBV30
D: -
J: TRBJ2-5
size: -

DNA: TGCAGCGTTGACGTAGCGATTGAGCAGTTCTTC
CDR3: CSVDVAIEQFF
V: TRBV29-1
D: -
J: TRBJ2-1
size: -

DNA: TGTGCCAGCAGCCGGACAGGGGGCGAATTGAGGAGCACCGGGGAGCTGTTTTTT
CDR3: CASSRTGGELRSTGELFF
V: TRBV13
D: TRBD1
J: TRBJ2-2
size: -

DNA: TGTGCCAGCAGCTTAGGAGCAACCTACTCCTACAATGAGCAGTTCTTC
CDR3: CASSLGATYSYNEQFF
V: TRBV11-2
D: -
J: TRBJ2-1
size: -

DNA: TGCGCCAGCAGCCAAGAACCGGGACTCTACTACGAGCAGTACTTC
CDR3: CASSQEPGLYYEQYF
V: TRBV4-1
D: -
J: TRBJ2-7
size: -

DNA: TGTGCCAGCAGTGACAGTCTTCCCCCAGTAAGTAAGAACAAGATGGGCAATCAGCCCCAGCATTTT
CDR3: CASSDSLPPVSKNKMGNQPQHF
V: TRBV6-4
D: -
J: TRBJ1-5
size: -

DNA: TGTGCCAGTTCGGTATCGGGGGGCATTAATGAAAAACTGTTTTTT
CDR3: CASSVSGGINEKLFF
V: TRBV19
D: -
J: TRBJ1-4
size: -

DNA: TGTGCCAGCGTCTCACTAGCGGGAGATGCAGGCGAGCAGTACTTC
CDR3: CASVSLAGDAGEQYF
V: TRBV28
D: TRBD2
J: TRBJ2-7
size: few